This is a list of T cell receptor beta chains from one sample in a study of T cell responses to AZD1222 COVID-19 vaccine. TCRdb's table, derived via immunoSEQ multiplex PCR, lists solely in-frame clones and lacks some. The sample has 100,000 to 150,000 clones; over 70% are singletons. The input for sequencing was peripheral blood, taken on day 0 of AZD1222 vaccination. The receptors stem from an adult in good health. CDR3s include the opening cysteine and the closing phenylalanine or tryptophan. A D gene is named only where the DNA matches it firmly. The size of a clone is reported for some rows only, either as once, few or many, or as a class for expanded clones.

v_gene	abundance	d_gene	j_gene	CDR3nt	CDR3aa
TRBV5-1	NA	NA	TRBJ2-3	TGCGCCAGCAGCTTCACAGATACGCAGTATTTT	CASSFTDTQYF
TRBV5-1	NA	NA	TRBJ1-6	TGCGCCAGCAGCGAGAGCGGTTTGGGGGAATCACCCCTCCACTTT	CASSESGLGESPLHF
TRBV5-6	NA	TRBD1	TRBJ1-3	TGTGCCAGCGGCGGCGGGACAGCCTATATAAACACCATATATTTT	CASGGGTAYINTIYF
TRBV10-1	NA	NA	TRBJ1-1	TGCGCCAGCAGCCCCTTAGGGAACACTGAAGCTTTCTTT	CASSPLGNTEAFF
TRBV19	once	NA	TRBJ1-4	TGTGCCAGTAGGGGCTTGGGGTGGCAAAAACTGTTTTTT	CASRGLGWQKLFF
TRBV5-1	NA	TRBD2	TRBJ2-3	TGCGCCAGCAGCTCTGGACTAGCGGGTTCCGGGGGCGCAGATACGCAGTATTTT	CASSSGLAGSGGADTQYF
TRBV5-4	NA	TRBD1	TRBJ1-1	TGTGCCAGCAGCAGGACACAGGGGGCGAGGACTGAAGCTTTCTTT	CASSRTQGARTEAFF
TRBV5-8	once	NA	TRBJ2-2	TGTGCCAGCAGCTTGGCGTATTACACCGGGGAGCTGTTTTTT	CASSLAYYTGELFF
TRBV2	NA	NA	TRBJ2-7	TGTGCCAGCACCCCCGCCTCGACAGGATCCTACGAGCAGTACTTC	CASTPASTGSYEQYF
TRBV5-1	once	NA	TRBJ2-3	TGCGCCAGCAGCCCCCTCCCGGGAAGCGGAAGCACAGATACGCAGTATTTT	CASSPLPGSGSTDTQYF
TRBV2	once	NA	TRBJ2-7	TGTGCCAGCAGACAGGGAAGCTACGAGCAGTACTTC	CASRQGSYEQYF